This record looks at one T cell receptor (beta chain) sequence and its context. Its antigen remains unknown. The data stem from a study of shared clonotypes between healthy human individuals. Study background: Samples came from two female and a few male donors aged 18 to 49.

Points from the study as a whole: Naive CD4 clonotypes overlapped across a few donors at roughly 5%.

Germline V CDR1 and CDR2: MNHEY, SMNVEV (reference sequence). J lost 8 bases, V lost 6 bases, and 9 bases had no gene match. CDR3 length equals 16 residues. Running of the assay took place at deep level. In the study's own analysis: Filtering differed for immunoSEQ, which gave only junction sequences without quality scores. Measured with immunoSEQ multiplex PCR; TCRdb has only the in-frame clones, and not every one. The V and J calls and clone size come from that table; D and trimming were worked out from the DNA. Altogether 170,000 or so clones are present, approximately 60% being singletons, with the ten largest covering about 10%.

This receptor was taken from a man aged 25-45 years in good health. The V gene is TRBV27, the J gene TRBJ2-1, with TRBD2 identical over 14 bases. The sequenced sample consisted of memory CD4+ T cells sorted from blood. Subset indicated: CD45RA-negative fraction. The CDR3 DNA is TGTGCCAGCAGGCGAGGACTAGCGGGAGGAGAGGATGAGCAGTTCTTC. It encodes CASRRGLAGGEDEQFF.